These 6 T cell receptor beta chains were all obtained from the same sample, sequenced in a study of CD8+CD57+ T cells in acquired aplastic anemia (dated by TCRdb to 2017 to 2018). Instrument on record: Illumina HiSeq 2000. Genomic DNA was used as template for profiling of TCR beta VDJ combinations and CDR3 sequences. In TCRdb, the public reads were trimmed at Q25 with fastp and aligned with MiXCR, with productive beta chains retained. Under each unique CDR3 protein, matching rows form one entry showing the most common genes and DNA. The sample data list 80,000 or so distinct CDR3 sequences, and roughly 70% of these were observed just once. The leading ten clones occupy about four fifths of the sample. Patients chosen for sequencing had shown expansion of CD8+CD57+ cells by flow cytometry. The sample consisted of sorted CD4+, CD8+, or CD8+CD57+ T cells (not recorded which) from PBMCs. All receptors come from a human donor with aplastic anemia.

For this clonotype: One end of the junction does not line up with germline, which may come from a read error. This rearrangement joins TRBV27 to TRBJ2-3, with a tentative D call TRBD1 (5 bases). The CDR3 has 12 residues. Germline CDR1 reads MNHEY; CDR2 reads SMNVEV (reference sequence). The CDR3 DNA reads as TGTGCCAGCAGTACAGGCACAGATGCGCAGTACTTT. Amino acid sequence: CASSTGTDAQYF.

The chain combines TRBV2 with TRBJ2-1, with TRBD2 matching 8 bases. J was trimmed by 6 bases and V by 3 bases; bases with no gene match: 1. The CDR3 is 13 amino acids. The V gene's germline CDR1 is SNHLY and CDR2 FYNNEI. The CDR3 sequence: CASSDGGANEQFF. The DNA for the CDR3 is TGTGCCAGCAGTGACGGGGGGGCCAATGAGCAGTTCTTC. The whole variable domain, filled in from reference TRBV2 and TRBJ2-1, reads EPEVTQTPSHQVTQMGQEVILRCVPISNHLYFYWYRQILGQKVEFLVSFYNNEISEKSEIFDDQFSVERPDGSNFTLKIRSTKLEDSAMYFCASSDGGANEQFFGPGTRLTVL.

J is TRBJ2-5 and V is TRBV7-7; 7 bases match TRBD1. The length of the CDR3 is 13 residues. Germline V gene data show CDR1 as SSHAT and CDR2 as FNYEAQ (reference sequence). The V segment lost 5 bases and the J segment 1 base; nucleotides outside the gene matches: 1. CDR3 coding DNA: TGTGCCAGCAGCCCAGGGGGCCAAGAGACCCAGTACTTC. Translated, it gives CASSPGGQETQYF.

On this clonotype: A much larger clone differs by one base, so this may be a read error. This sequence joins TRBV29-1 and TRBJ1-1; perhaps TRBD1 as D (5 bases). This CDR3 spans 13 amino acids. Germline assignment: CDR1 SQVTM and CDR2 ANQGSEA. CDR3 nucleotides: TGCGGCGTTCGCACCGGGACGGGAACGGGAGCTTTCTTT. The encoded protein is CGVRTGTGTGAFF.

In its sample, this clonotype was seen once. This chain joins TRBV19 and TRBJ2-2, with 7 positions matching TRBD1. Germline-derived CDR1 and CDR2 are LNHDA and SQIVND (reference sequence). This CDR3 has 13 residues. V shed 9 bases and J 1 base; nucleotides not matched to a gene: 2. The CDR3 DNA is TGTGCCAGCCGGACAGGGAACACCGGGGAGCTGTTTTTT. This translates into CASRTGNTGELFF.

The V and J genes are TRBV10-2 and TRBJ2-7, with 11 bases aligning to TRBD2. V lost 5 bases and J lost 1; bases outside the gene matches: 7. Per germline, CDR1 WSHSY and CDR2 SAAADI. The CDR3 loop spans 16 amino acids. The CDR3 spells CASSTSGGPSSYEQYF. The CDR3 coding sequence is TGCGCCAGCAGTACTAGCGGGGGCCCCTCTTCCTACGAGCAGTACTTC.